This T cell receptor (beta chain) was profiled in a study of blood T cell repertoires in COVID-19. Turning to the study itself: PBMCs, B-cell-depleted T cells, or T cells were the source of the cDNA or gDNA that made up the material.

With 6 bases clipped from V and 0 bases from J, the junction kept 6 bases outside the gene matches. Per germline, CDR1 MNHNY and CDR2 SVGAGI (reference sequence). The CDR3 has 16 amino acids. Repertoires were generated with immunoSEQ multiplex PCR, while TCRdb's copy carries only in-frame clones and drops some. This sample has 60,000 to 85,000 clones, with roughly 89% found just once. Sample: peripheral blood. The receptor was derived from a woman in her forties or fifties with active COVID-19. This chain uses TRBV6-6 with TRBJ2-3; TRBD2 matches 10 bases. The CDR3 is CASRRTSGTSTDTQYF. Written as DNA, the CDR3 is TGTGCCAGCAGAAGGACTAGCGGCACTAGCACAGATACGCAGTATTTT.